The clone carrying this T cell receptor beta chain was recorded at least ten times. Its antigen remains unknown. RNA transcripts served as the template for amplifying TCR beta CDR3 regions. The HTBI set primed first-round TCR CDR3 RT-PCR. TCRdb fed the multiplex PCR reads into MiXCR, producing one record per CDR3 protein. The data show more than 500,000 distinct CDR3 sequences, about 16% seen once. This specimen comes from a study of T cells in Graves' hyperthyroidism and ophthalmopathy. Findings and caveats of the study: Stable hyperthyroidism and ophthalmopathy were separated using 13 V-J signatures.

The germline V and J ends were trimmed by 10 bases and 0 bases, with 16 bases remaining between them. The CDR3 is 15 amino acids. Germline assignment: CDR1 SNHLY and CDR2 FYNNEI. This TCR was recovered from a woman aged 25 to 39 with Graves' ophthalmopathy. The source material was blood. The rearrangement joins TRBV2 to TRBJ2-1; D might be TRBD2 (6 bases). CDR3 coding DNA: TGTGCCACTCTTAGCGGAAGGAGCTCCTACAATGAGCAGTTCTTC. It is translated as CATLSGRSSYNEQFF.